This T cell receptor (beta chain) was documented in a study of cytomegalovirus exposure and HLA in healthy donors. Findings and caveats of the study: Sequences of the TCR beta chain were said to predict the HLA-A and HLA-B alleles of most subjects accurately. The classifier, whose performance was assessed in both the original and validation cohorts, reportedly diagnosed cytomegalovirus status with high specificity and sensitivity.

13 Jbeta primers and 60 Vbeta primers were used for the PCR. The method was immunoSEQ multiplex PCR; TCRdb's version includes in-frame clones alone and lacks a portion of them. The sample's table shows tens of thousands of clones. V lost 0 bases to trimming and J lost 4 bases; unmatched junction nucleotides: 12. Germline assignment: CDR1 MGHRA and CDR2 YSYEKL. The CDR3 length is 19 residues. As concerns this clone: Its antigen is currently unknown.

The specimen sequenced was PBMCs. This sequence was found in a woman aged 45-59 years in good health and CMV-seropositive. The V and J genes are TRBV4-1 and TRBJ2-3, with 11 positions matching TRBD2. The CDR3, as DNA: TGCGCCAGCAGCCAAGATACGCATACTAGCGGGAGTGGGGCAGATACGCAGTATTTT. It specifies CASSQDTHTSGSGADTQYF.